The entry below describes one TCR beta chain. Its cognate antigen has yet to be identified. No much larger clonotype is one base removed from it; base qualities were not supplied. Participants in the prospective study were aged roughly 18 to 95 years, lived in some 24 United States geographic areas, and enrolled through a virtual design. Cohort assignment in the prospective study relied on participant-reported clinical history from a screening survey and a study questionnaire. A participant counted as exposed if, within 2 weeks of entering the study, that participant had been in contact with someone who had a PCR-confirmed or clinician-diagnosed COVID-19 case. Mobile phlebotomists in the prospective study collected whole blood, serum and a nasopharyngeal or oropharyngeal swab from every participant. Over a 2-month period, participants in the prospective study had the option of providing additional blood draws and questionnaires. Blood samples from the prospective study were shipped frozen or at room temperature prior to DNA extraction.

The sample comes from a study of blood T cell repertoires in COVID-19 (dated by TCRdb to the early 2020s). With respect to the entire study: Collaborator samples came from the United States, Italy and Spain and covered acute and convalescent phases of COVID-19. The material from the prospective study consisted of cDNA or gDNA derived from T cells, B-cell-depleted T cells, or PBMCs. Nearly every sample came with metadata listing a de-identified subject ID, COVID-19 status, age in years and sex. The samples were drawn from two sources: the first 160 participants of the ongoing ImmuneRACE study, and 1,254 subjects contributed by 6 global collaborators. A freely available public database, intended as a resource for researchers studying the immune response to SARS-CoV-2, is where the repertoires were released. Where available, HLA class I and class II types were obtained from metadata supplied by the sample provider rather than from assay-based typing. Deeply sampled blood TCRbeta repertoires from subjects exposed to, actively infected with, or recovered from COVID-19 were included in the dataset. The paper as a whole reports these results and caveats: The quantity of clinical and demographic metadata differed by source and by participant and was supplied without curation.

There are 13 amino acids in the CDR3, from cysteine to phenylalanine inclusive. The sequence is cut down to CDR3 DNA, 39 bases in frame from base 1. CDR1 and CDR2 were assigned from the germline V gene as MNHEY and SVGAGI. V is reduced by 5 bases and J by 5 bases, leaving a spacing of 12 bases between them. TCRbeta CDR3 regions were amplified from genomic DNA by means of the immunoSEQ Assay, a bias-controlled multiplex PCR. Processing in the source paper ran as follows. The number of nucleated cells in each sample was estimated by amplification of reference gene primers within the assay. To quantify the absolute abundance of each unique TCRbeta CDR3 rearrangement, sequence reads were collapsed and filtered. For each sample, productive Simpson clonality was calculated as the square root of Simpson's diversity index over productive rearrangements. TCRdb obtained this table from immuneACCESS and retained in-frame rearrangements with V and J assigned. These tables miss some clones; where compared with another copy, unresolved V genes account for less than half of the shortfall, and the remainder is unexplained. That table is the source of V, J and clone size, and D and trimming were worked out from the DNA. This sample lists some 290,000 clones; more than 90% were detected once. The ten biggest clones cover roughly 3.6% of the sample.

The chain is assembled from TRBV6-5 and TRBJ1-1; the D gene remains uncertain. The sequence came from a woman under 40 who had been exposed to COVID-19. Source material: PBMCs or T cells enriched from blood (not recorded which). The DNA sequence is given as TGTGCCAGCAGTCTTACACGATTAACTGAAGCTTTCTTT. Its amino acids are CASSLTRLTEAFF.